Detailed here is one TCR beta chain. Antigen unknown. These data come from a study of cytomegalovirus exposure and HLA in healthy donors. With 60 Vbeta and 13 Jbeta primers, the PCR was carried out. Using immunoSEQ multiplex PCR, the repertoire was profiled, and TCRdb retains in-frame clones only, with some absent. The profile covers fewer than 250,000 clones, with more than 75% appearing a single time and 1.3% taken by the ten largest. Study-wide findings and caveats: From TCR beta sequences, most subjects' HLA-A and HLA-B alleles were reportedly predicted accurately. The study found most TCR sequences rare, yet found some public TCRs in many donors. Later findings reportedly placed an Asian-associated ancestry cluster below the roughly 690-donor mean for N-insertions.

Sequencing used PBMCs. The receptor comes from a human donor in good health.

The CDR3 bases are TGTGCCAGCAGCCAAGGGACTAGCGGATACACAGATACGCAGTATTTT. Amino acids: CASSQGTSGYTDTQYF. The chain employs TRBV4-2 and TRBJ2-3, with TRBD2 matching 10 bases. The germline gives CDR1 LGHNA, CDR2 YNFKEQ. J gave up 2 bases and V 1 base, and 3 bases lay outside the gene matches. This CDR3 comprises 16 residues.